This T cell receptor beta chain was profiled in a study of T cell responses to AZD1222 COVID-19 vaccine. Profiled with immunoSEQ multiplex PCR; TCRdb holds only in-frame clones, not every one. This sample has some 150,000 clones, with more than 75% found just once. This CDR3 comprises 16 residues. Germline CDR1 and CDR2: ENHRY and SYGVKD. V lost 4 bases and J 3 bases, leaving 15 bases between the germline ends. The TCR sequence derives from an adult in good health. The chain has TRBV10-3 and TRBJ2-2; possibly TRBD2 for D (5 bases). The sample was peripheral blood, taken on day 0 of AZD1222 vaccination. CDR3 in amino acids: CAISVLSDSYTGELFF. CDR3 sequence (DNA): TGTGCCATCAGTGTTCTTTCGGACTCCTACACCGGGGAGCTGTTTTTT.